These 21 T cell receptor beta chains came from one sample sequenced in a study of type 1 regulatory T cells. Study conclusions and caveats: Type 1 regulatory T cells had a more restricted TCR repertoire than non-type 1 regulatory T cells.

Their antigens remain unidentified. MiXCR was run by TCRdb on the reads, yielding one entry per CDR3 protein. This sample has roughly 71,000 distinct CDR3 sequences, with less than 25% found just once. Sequencing was done on a sample of cultured type 1 regulatory T (Tr1) cells, either the whole culture or a sorted fraction (not recorded which). The receptors were gathered from a human donor in good health.

This sequence joins TRBV30 and TRBJ2-1; perhaps D is TRBD1 or TRBD2 (5 bases each). This CDR3 region has 13 residues. Germline CDR1 is GTSNPN and CDR2 is SVGIG (reference sequence). V was shortened by 4 bases and J by 8 bases, with 15 bases between the two germline ends. The CDR3 region is CAWTSGRRDEQFF. The DNA for the CDR3 is TGTGCCTGGACCTCGGGACGTAGGGATGAGCAGTTCTTC.

The rearrangement uses TRBV13 and TRBJ2-5, with 8 bases that match TRBD2. V shed 5 bases and J 5 bases; nucleotides not matched to a gene: 16. Germline V gives CDR1 PRHDT, CDR2 FYEKMQ (reference sequence). CDR3 length: 17 residues. CDR3 sequence reads: CASSKGLSGSVDETQYF. CDR3 sequence (DNA): TGTGCCAGCAGCAAAGGACTAAGCGGGAGTGTAGATGAGACCCAGTACTTC.

This clonotype was recorded at least ten times. The chain couples TRBV12-3 or TRBV12-4 to TRBJ1-5; TRBD1 matches 7 bases. The CDR3 consists of 14 residues. The V and J ends lost 6 bases and 5 bases, in that order; junction bases with no gene match: 7. The CDR3 nucleotides read TGTGCCAGCAGCCTGACAGGGACGGATCAGCCCCAGCATTTT. This sequence encodes CASSLTGTDQPQHF.

Many counts were recorded for this clonotype. The chain's CDR3 is CASSPTSSTDTQYF. The CDR3 DNA follows: TGTGCCAGCAGCCCTACTAGTTCCACAGATACGCAGTATTTT. The chain recombines TRBV12-3 or TRBV12-4 with TRBJ2-3; a weak D match, TRBD2 (5 bases). This CDR3 contains 14 residues. The ends were cut back, 6 bases at V and 2 bases at J, with 12 bases in the middle.

The sample holds many counts of this clonotype. The chain is built from TRBV20-1 and TRBJ2-1; TRBD2 matches at 11 bases. J was trimmed by 9 bases and V by 6 bases; bases with no gene match: 10. CDR1 DFQATT and CDR2 SNEGSKA come from the germline V gene (reference sequence). The CDR3 has 14 residues. CDR3 sequence reads: CSARTSGYGGEQFF. In DNA, the CDR3 is TGCAGTGCCAGGACTAGCGGGTACGGTGGTGAGCAGTTCTTC.

Details on this clonotype: An end of the junction does not agree with germline; a read error may underlie this. The rearrangement links TRBV20-1 to TRBJ1-3; 7 bases agree with TRBD1. Germline V gene lookup returns CDR1 DFQATT and CDR2 SNEGSKA (reference sequence). The CDR3 extends over 14 amino acids. The CDR3 region is CSAQGDSSENTIYF. CDR3 nucleotides: TGCAGTGCTCAAGGGGACAGCTCTGAAAACACCATATATTTT.

The V gene is TRBV5-6, the J gene TRBJ2-7; 10 bases agree with TRBD2. V shed 1 base, J shed 6 bases, and the junction held 7 bases outside the gene matches. Germline lookup yields CDR1 SGHDT and CDR2 YYEEEE. The CDR3 covers 15 residues. In DNA form, the CDR3 reads TGTGCCAGCAGCTTGAAGCGGGAGGGCCGGCTCGAGCAGTACTTC. Its protein is CASSLKREGRLEQYF.

This clonotype was seen a few times. This chain uses TRBV12-3 or TRBV12-4 with TRBJ2-3; possibly TRBD1 for D (6 bases). V was shortened by 3 bases and J by 3 bases, with 7 bases between the two germline ends. The CDR3 is 13 amino acids. DNA of the CDR3: TGTGCCAGCAGTTTCCAGGGGACAGATACGCAGTATTTT. It codes for CASSFQGTDTQYF.

This clonotype was observed a handful of times. The chain employs TRBV10-3 and TRBJ2-1, with D uncertain. V dropped 0 bases and J dropped 8 bases, with 5 bases sitting between them. The CDR3 consists of 12 residues. Germline CDR1 reads ENHRY; CDR2 reads SYGVKD. As DNA, the CDR3 is TGTGCCATCAGTGAGTCTGGTTATGAGCAGTTCTTC. Translation: CAISESGYEQFF.

V and J are TRBV18 and TRBJ2-5; D is ambiguous. CDR3 length equals 12 residues. V dropped 2 bases and J dropped 1 base, with 2 bases sitting between them. The germline V gene has CDR1 KGHSH and CDR2 LQKENI. CDR3 loop: CASSPGQETQYF. The CDR3 DNA is TGTGCCAGCTCACCAGGCCAAGAGACCCAGTACTTC.

This clonotype was found many times. The rearrangement links TRBV29-1 to TRBJ2-1, with 8 positions matching TRBD2. CDR1 is SQVTM and CDR2 is ANQGSEA in the germline V gene. V was pared by 7 bases and J by 1 base, with 6 bases of the junction left unmatched. This CDR3 spans 14 amino acids. Written as DNA, the CDR3 is TGCAGCGCTCTTAGCGGGACGTCCTACAATGAGCAGTTCTTC. Translation gives CSALSGTSYNEQFF.

This clonotype was observed a few times. The chain links TRBV2 to TRBJ1-5; D call uncertain. Deletions cut 3 bases from V and 2 bases from J, with 8 bases between. This CDR3 is built from 14 residues. Germline lookup yields CDR1 SNHLY and CDR2 FYNNEI. The CDR3 bases are TGTGCCAGCAGTGATGACCGAGGCAATCAGCCCCAGCATTTT. Translated: CASSDDRGNQPQHF.

This clonotype was detected ten times or more. The gene calls are TRBV5-1 and TRBJ2-7; the D is unclear. This CDR3 is built from 11 residues. Germline V gene data show CDR1 as SGHRS and CDR2 as YFSETQ. V shed 3 bases and J shed 3 bases, with 4 bases lying between them. In DNA form, the CDR3 reads TGCGCCAGCAGCTCATTCTACGAGCAGTACTTC. Protein product: CASSSFYEQYF. Full variable domain (missing parts from reference TRBV5-1 and TRBJ2-7): KAGVTQTPRYLIKTRGQQVTLSCSPISGHRSVSWYQQTPGQGLQFLFEYFSETQRNKGNFPGRFSGRQFSNSRSEMNVSTLELGDSALYLCASSSFYEQYFGPGTRLTVT.

The chain couples TRBV20-1 to TRBJ2-2; a weak D match, TRBD2 (6 bases). V shed 3 bases and J shed 4 bases, with 9 bases lying between them. CDR1 is DFQATT, CDR2 SNEGSKA, per germline (reference sequence). The CDR3 runs to 13 residues. The CDR3 protein is CSASGRVTGELFF. The CDR3 nucleotides read TGCAGTGCTAGCGGGAGAGTCACCGGGGAGCTGTTTTTT.

This clonotype was counted a few times. This sequence joins TRBV5-1 and TRBJ2-1, with no clear D. The CDR3 has 12 amino acids. V was trimmed by 5 bases and J by 4 bases, leaving 7 bases between them. Germline V gives CDR1 SGHRS, CDR2 YFSETQ. Written as DNA, the CDR3 is TGCGCCAGCAGACCTGAATACAATGAGCAGTTCTTC. It codes for CASRPEYNEQFF. Full variable domain (outside the CDR3, taken from reference TRBV5-1 and TRBJ2-1): KAGVTQTPRYLIKTRGQQVTLSCSPISGHRSVSWYQQTPGQGLQFLFEYFSETQRNKGNFPGRFSGRQFSNSRSEMNVSTLELGDSALYLCASRPEYNEQFFGPGTRLTVL.

The chain carries TRBV28 and TRBJ2-7; D possibly uses TRBD1 or TRBD2 (5 bases each). Germline V gives CDR1 MDHEN, CDR2 SYDVKM. The CDR3 extends over 13 amino acids. The ends were cut back, 3 bases at V and 2 bases at J, with 8 bases in the middle. The CDR3 is CASSFGATYEQYF. DNA for the CDR3: TGTGCCAGCAGTTTCGGGGCGACCTACGAGCAGTACTTC.

This clonotype has just a few counts. The V call is TRBV24-1, the J call TRBJ2-1, with unresolved D. CDR1 KGHDR and CDR2 SFDVKD come from the germline V gene. The CDR3 is 16 residues long. Deletions cut 4 bases from V and 0 bases from J, with 12 bases between. The CDR3 loop reads CATSDPGPSSYNEQFF. CDR3 nucleotides: TGTGCCACCAGTGACCCCGGCCCGAGCTCCTACAATGAGCAGTTCTTC.

The J gene is TRBJ2-5, the V gene TRBV20-1; 8 bases agree with TRBD2. Per the germline V gene, CDR1 is DFQATT and CDR2 is SNEGSKA (reference sequence). V lost 1 base and J lost 2; bases outside the gene matches: 6. The CDR3 totals 15 residues. CDR3 sequence: CSARAGTRRQETQYF. CDR3 sequence (DNA): TGCAGTGCTAGAGCCGGGACTAGGAGGCAAGAGACCCAGTACTTC.

In its sample, this clonotype was seen a few times. The chain joins TRBV29-1 to TRBJ2-3, with 9 bases that match TRBD1. This CDR3 contains 17 residues. V lost 7 bases and J lost 4; bases outside the gene matches: 18. Germline CDR1 is SQVTM and CDR2 is ANQGSEA. The chain's CDR3 is CSAAGFSGQGRPDTQYF. The DNA for the CDR3 is TGCAGCGCCGCTGGGTTTTCAGGACAGGGGAGGCCAGATACGCAGTATTTT.

This clonotype was counted a few times. CDR3 sequence reads: CASSSEGFSGYTF. CDR3 DNA: TGCGCCAGCAGCTCTGAGGGTTTCTCCGGCTACACCTTC. The rearrangement joins TRBV5-1 to TRBJ1-2; no clear D gene. Germline V gene data show CDR1 as SGHRS and CDR2 as YFSETQ. V lost 3 bases and J lost 8, with 14 bases in between. The CDR3 runs 13 residues.

The V and J genes are TRBV4-2 and TRBJ2-5; possibly TRBD2 for D (5 bases). Germline V lookup: CDR1 LGHNA, CDR2 YNFKEQ. This CDR3 spans 16 amino acids. Trimming took off 1 base at V and 2 bases at J, with 14 bases between the two ends. The CDR3 loop reads CASSQGSGGKQETQYF. The CDR3 DNA reads as TGTGCCAGCAGCCAAGGGTCCGGAGGCAAGCAAGAGACCCAGTACTTC.